This T cell receptor (beta chain) stems from a study of blood T cell repertoires in COVID-19. Study at large: Acute-phase and convalescent COVID-19 samples originated in the United States, Italy and Spain.

Original handling: Reference gene primer amplification yielded estimated nucleated cell counts. Generated by immunoSEQ multiplex PCR, the TCRdb table keeps only in-frame clones and is missing some. V and J calls and clone size are copied from that table; D and trimming were computed from the DNA. The repertoire has 370,000 or so clones, 70% to 85% of them found once; the top ten carry approximately 1%. Germline lookup yields CDR1 MNHEY and CDR2 SVGEGT. J was trimmed by 0 bases and V by 0 bases; bases with no gene match: 7. CDR3 length equals 19 residues. Sequenced: peripheral blood. The rearrangement links TRBV6-2 or TRBV6-3 to TRBJ2-1; 11 bases line up with TRBD2. This clonotype was obtained from a human donor with acute or convalescent COVID-19. The donor label of this sample is uncertain. Written as DNA, the CDR3 is TGTGCCAGCAGTTACTCTACTAGCGGGGGTGGGAGCTCCTACAATGAGCAGTTCTTC. This sequence encodes CASSYSTSGGGSSYNEQFF.